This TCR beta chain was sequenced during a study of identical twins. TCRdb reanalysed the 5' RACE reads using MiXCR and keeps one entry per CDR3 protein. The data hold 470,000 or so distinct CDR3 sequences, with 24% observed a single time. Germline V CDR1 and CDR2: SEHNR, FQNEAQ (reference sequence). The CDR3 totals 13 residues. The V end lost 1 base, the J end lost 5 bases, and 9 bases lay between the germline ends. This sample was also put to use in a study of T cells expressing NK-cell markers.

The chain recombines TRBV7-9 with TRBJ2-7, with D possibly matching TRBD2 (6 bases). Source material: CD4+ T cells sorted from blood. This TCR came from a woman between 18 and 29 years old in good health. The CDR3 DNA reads TGTGCCAGCAGCTTAGACGGGGGTGACGAGCAGTACTTC. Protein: CASSLDGGDEQYF. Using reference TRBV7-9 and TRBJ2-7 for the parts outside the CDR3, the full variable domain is DTGVSQNPRHKITKRGQNVTFRCDPISEHNRLYWYRQTLGQGPEFLTYFQNEAQLEKSRLLSDRFSAERPKGSFSTLEIQRTEQGDSAMYLCASSLDGGDEQYFGPGTRLTVT.